The following is a T cell receptor (beta chain) sequence with its context. The target antigen is unknown. The record originates from a study of T cell responses to AZD1222 COVID-19 vaccine. The V end lost 4 bases, the J end lost 5 bases, and 8 bases lay between the germline ends. The CDR3 contains 13 residues. Germline-derived CDR1 and CDR2 are MGHRA and YSYEKL. Data came from immunoSEQ multiplex PCR; TCRdb stores just in-frame clones and leaves some out. This sample has some 170,000 clones, with roughly 92% found just once. Findings of the study overall: Females outnumbered males among donors, who were mostly white British; clonal diversity was possibly underestimated. Among those given AZD1222, only five or six were seropositive at baseline.

The rearrangement uses TRBV4-1 and TRBJ2-2; D gene uncertain. The receptor comes from an adult in good health. The sequenced sample was peripheral blood, obtained on day 0 of AZD1222 vaccination. As DNA, the CDR3 is TGCGCCAGCAGCCCGTATTTGACCGGGGAGCTGTTTTTT. Amino acids: CASSPYLTGELFF.